The 3 T cell receptor beta chains in this list originate from one sample, sequenced in a study of OX40 agonist ivuxolimab in advanced cancers. Clones were sequenced by immunoSEQ multiplex PCR, and TCRdb holds only the in-frame ones, with some missing. This sample has about 45,000 clones; roughly 90% occur once, and the top ten carry about 15%. Sequences were derived from CD4+ or CD8+ T cells sorted from blood, sampled in a trial of the OX40 agonist ivuxolimab. The receptors stem from an adult with an advanced solid tumor such as melanoma, head and neck, liver or kidney cancer.

The chain carries TRBV9 and TRBJ1-3; D not certain. Germline CDR1 and CDR2: SGDLS and YYNGEE. CDR3 length: 12 amino acids. Trimming pared 2 bases from V and 2 bases from J, leaving 2 bases between. The CDR3 reads CASSVPGNTIYF. CDR3 coding DNA: TGTGCCAGCAGCGTCCCTGGAAACACCATATATTTT.

This rearrangement joins TRBV9 to TRBJ1-6; D may be TRBD1 (5 bases). CDR1 and CDR2 (germline): SGDLS, YYNGEE. V was trimmed by 3 bases and J by 5 bases, leaving 9 bases between them. This CDR3 spans 14 amino acids. The CDR3 sequence: CASSAQGNNSPLHF. CDR3 DNA sequence: TGTGCCAGCAGCGCGCAGGGTAATAATTCACCCCTCCACTTT.

The V call is TRBV5-6, the J call TRBJ1-1; D is unresolved. The germline CDR1 and CDR2 sequences are SGHDT and YYEEEE. V lost 4 bases and J lost 2, with 18 bases in between. CDR3 length equals 16 residues. The chain's CDR3 is CASSHGRAVFNTEAFF. The CDR3 nucleotides are TGTGCCAGCAGCCACGGGAGGGCAGTCTTCAACACTGAAGCTTTCTTT.